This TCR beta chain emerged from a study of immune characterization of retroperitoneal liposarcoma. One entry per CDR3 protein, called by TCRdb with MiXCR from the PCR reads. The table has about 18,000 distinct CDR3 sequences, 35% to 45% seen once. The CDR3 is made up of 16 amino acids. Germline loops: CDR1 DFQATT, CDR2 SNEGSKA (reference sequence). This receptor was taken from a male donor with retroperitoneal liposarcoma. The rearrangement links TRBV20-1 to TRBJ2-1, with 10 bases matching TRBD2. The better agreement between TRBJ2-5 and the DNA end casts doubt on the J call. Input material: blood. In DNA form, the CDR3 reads TGCAGTGCTAGAGATGAAGGGACTAGCGTTGGTGAGACCCAGTACTTC. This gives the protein CSARDEGTSVGETQYF.